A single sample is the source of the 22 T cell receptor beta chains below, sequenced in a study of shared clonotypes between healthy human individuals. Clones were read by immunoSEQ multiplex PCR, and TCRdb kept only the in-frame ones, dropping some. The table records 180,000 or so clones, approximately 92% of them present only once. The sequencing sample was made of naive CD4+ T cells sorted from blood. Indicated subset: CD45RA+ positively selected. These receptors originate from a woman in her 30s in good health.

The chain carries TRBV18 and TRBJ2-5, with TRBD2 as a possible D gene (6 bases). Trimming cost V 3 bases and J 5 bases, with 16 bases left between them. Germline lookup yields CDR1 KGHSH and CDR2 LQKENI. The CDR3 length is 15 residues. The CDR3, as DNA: TGTGCCAGCTCACCTGTCGGGAGTAAGGGGGAGACCCAGTACTTC. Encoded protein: CASSPVGSKGETQYF. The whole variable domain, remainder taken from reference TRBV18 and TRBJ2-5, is NAGVMQNPRHLVRRRGQEARLRCSPMKGHSHVYWYRQLPEEGLKFMVYLQKENIIDESGMPKERFSAEFPKEGPSILRIQQVVRGDSAAYFCASSPVGSKGETQYFGPGTRLLVL.

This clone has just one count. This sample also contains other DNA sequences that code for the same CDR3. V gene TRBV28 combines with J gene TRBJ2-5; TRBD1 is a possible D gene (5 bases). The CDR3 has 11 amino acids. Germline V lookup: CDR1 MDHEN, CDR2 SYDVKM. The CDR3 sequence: CVSRGQETQYF. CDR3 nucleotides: TGTGTTAGTAGGGGCCAAGAGACCCAGTACTTC.

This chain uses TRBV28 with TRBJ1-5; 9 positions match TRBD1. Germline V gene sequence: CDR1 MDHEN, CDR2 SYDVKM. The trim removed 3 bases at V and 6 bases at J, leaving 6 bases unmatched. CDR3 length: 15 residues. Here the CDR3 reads CASSFRDRVLQPQHF. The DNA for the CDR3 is TGTGCCAGCAGTTTCAGGGACAGGGTACTTCAGCCCCAGCATTTT.

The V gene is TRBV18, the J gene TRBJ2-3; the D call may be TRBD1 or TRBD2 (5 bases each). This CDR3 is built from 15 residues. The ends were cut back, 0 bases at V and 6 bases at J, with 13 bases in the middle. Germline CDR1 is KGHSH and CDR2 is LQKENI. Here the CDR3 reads CASSPPVHRRDTQYF. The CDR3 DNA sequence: TGTGCCAGCTCACCACCGGTCCACAGGAGGGATACGCAGTATTTT. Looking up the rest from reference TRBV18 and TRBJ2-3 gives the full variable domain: NAGVMQNPRHLVRRRGQEARLRCSPMKGHSHVYWYRQLPEEGLKFMVYLQKENIIDESGMPKERFSAEFPKEGPSILRIQQVVRGDSAAYFCASSPPVHRRDTQYFGPGTRLTVL.

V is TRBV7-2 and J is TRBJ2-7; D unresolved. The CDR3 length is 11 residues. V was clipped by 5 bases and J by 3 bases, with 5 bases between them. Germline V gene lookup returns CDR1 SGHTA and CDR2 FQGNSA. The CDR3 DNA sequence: TGTGCCAGCAGCCCCGGCTACGAGCAGTACTTC. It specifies CASSPGYEQYF.

For the CDR3, the DNA is TGTGCCAGCAGTTACTCACCCCGCGATTCTTACGAGCAGTACTTC. This encodes CASSYSPRDSYEQYF. The chain joins TRBV6-5 to TRBJ2-7; D gene unclear. Trimming took off 0 bases at V and 4 bases at J, with 13 bases between the two ends. CDR3 length: 15 amino acids. Per germline, CDR1 MNHEY and CDR2 SVGAGI.

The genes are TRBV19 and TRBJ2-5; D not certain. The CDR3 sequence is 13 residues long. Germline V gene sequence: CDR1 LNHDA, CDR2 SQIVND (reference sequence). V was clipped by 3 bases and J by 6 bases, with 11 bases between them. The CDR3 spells CASSMADTKTQYF. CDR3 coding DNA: TGTGCCAGTAGTATGGCAGACACAAAGACCCAGTACTTC.

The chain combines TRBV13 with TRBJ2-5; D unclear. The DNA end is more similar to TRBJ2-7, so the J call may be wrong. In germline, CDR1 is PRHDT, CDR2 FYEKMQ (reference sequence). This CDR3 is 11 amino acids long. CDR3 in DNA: TGTGCCAGCAGCTTAGGTAGCGAGCAGTACTTC. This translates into CASSLGSEQYF.

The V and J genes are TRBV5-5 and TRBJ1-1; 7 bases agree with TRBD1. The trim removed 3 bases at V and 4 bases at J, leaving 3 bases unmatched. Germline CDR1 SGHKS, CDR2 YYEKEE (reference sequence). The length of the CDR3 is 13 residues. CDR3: CASSSQGGTEAFF. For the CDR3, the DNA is TGTGCCAGCAGCTCCCAGGGGGGCACTGAAGCTTTCTTT.

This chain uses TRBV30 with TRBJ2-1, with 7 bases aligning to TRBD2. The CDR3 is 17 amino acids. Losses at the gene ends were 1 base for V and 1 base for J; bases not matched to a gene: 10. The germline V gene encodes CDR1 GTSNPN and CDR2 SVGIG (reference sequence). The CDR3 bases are TGTGCCTGGAGTGCCGGCCACCTAGCGGAATCCTACAATGAGCAGTTCTTC. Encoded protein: CAWSAGHLAESYNEQFF.

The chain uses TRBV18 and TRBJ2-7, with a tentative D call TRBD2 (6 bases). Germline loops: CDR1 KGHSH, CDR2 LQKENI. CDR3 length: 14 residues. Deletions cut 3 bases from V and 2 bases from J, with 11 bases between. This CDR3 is CASSPGGQTYEQYF. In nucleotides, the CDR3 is TGTGCCAGCTCACCGGGAGGACAAACCTACGAGCAGTACTTC.

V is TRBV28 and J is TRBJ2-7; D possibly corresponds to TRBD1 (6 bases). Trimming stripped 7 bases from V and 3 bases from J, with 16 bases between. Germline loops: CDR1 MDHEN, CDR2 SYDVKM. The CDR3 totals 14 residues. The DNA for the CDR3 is TGTGCCAGCACTCCCTTGACAGGATACTACGAGCAGTACTTC. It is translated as CASTPLTGYYEQYF.

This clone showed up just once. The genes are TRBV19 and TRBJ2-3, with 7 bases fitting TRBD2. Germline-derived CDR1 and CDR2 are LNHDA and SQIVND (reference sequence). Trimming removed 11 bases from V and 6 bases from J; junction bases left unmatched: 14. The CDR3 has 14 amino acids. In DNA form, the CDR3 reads TGTGCCCAGACCGAGCGGGACGGCGGGGATACGCAGTATTTT. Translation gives CAQTERDGGDTQYF. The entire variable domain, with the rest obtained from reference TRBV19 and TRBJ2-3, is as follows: DGGITQSPKYLFRKEGQNVTLSCEQNLNHDAMYWYRQDPGQGLRLIYYSQIVNDFQKGDIAEGYSVSREKKESFPLTVTSAQKNPTAFYLCAQTERDGGDTQYFGPGTRLTVL.

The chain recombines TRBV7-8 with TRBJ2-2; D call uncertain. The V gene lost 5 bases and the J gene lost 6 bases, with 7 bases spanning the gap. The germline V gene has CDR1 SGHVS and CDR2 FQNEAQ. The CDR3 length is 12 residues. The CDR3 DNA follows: TGTGCCAGCAGCCGGGCGGCCGGGGAGCTGTTTTTT. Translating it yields CASSRAAGELFF.

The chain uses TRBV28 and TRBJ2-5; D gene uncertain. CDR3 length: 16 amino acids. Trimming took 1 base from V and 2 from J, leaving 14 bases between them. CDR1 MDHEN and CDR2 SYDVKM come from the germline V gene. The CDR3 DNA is TGTGCCAGCAGTTTATTCGCCCCCAATGGACAAGAGACCCAGTACTTC. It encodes CASSLFAPNGQETQYF.

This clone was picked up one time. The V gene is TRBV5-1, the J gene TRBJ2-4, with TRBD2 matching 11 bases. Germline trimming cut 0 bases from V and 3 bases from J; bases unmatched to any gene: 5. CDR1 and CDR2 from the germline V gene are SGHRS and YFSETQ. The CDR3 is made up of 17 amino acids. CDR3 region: CASSLAPGLADKNIQYF. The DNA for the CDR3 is TGCGCCAGCAGCTTGGCTCCGGGACTAGCGGACAAAAACATTCAGTACTTC.

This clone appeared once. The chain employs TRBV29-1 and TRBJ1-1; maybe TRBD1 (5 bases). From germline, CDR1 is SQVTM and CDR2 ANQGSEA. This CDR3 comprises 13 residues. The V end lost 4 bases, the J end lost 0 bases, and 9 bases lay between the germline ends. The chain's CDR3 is CSVAGPMNTEAFF. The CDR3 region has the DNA TGCAGCGTTGCGGGACCGATGAACACTGAAGCTTTCTTT.

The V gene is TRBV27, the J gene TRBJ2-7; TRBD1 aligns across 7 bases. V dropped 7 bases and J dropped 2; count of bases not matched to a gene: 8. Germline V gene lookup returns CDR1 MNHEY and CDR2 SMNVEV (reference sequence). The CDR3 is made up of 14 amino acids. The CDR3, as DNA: TGTGCCAGCAAAGTCGGGCAGGGGGCCTACGAGCAGTACTTC. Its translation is CASKVGQGAYEQYF.

In DNA, the CDR3 is TGCGCCAGCAGTGAGGGACTAGCGGGAGAAGATACGCAGTATTTT. As protein: CASSEGLAGEDTQYF. The chain carries TRBV10-1 and TRBJ2-3; 13 bases match TRBD2. Germline assignment: CDR1 WNHNN and CDR2 SYGVQD (reference sequence). With V trimmed by 2 bases and J by 5 bases, 1 base remained unmatched. This CDR3 region has 15 residues.

The CDR3, as DNA: TGTGCCAGCAGTTACTCGGGGGGGGCGAACACTGAAGCTTTCTTT. Protein product: CASSYSGGANTEAFF. V usage is TRBV6-5 and J usage is TRBJ1-1, with a weak D call TRBD1 (6 bases). Trimming cost V 0 bases and J 1 base, with 9 bases left between them. The CDR3 is made up of 15 amino acids. CDR1 MNHEY and CDR2 SVGAGI come from the germline V gene.

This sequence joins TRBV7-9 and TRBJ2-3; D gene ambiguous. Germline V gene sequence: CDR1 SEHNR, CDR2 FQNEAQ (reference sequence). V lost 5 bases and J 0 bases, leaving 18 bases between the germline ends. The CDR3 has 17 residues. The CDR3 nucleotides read TGTGCCAGCAGCCCTCCAACCGGGCTTCTGAGCACAGATACGCAGTATTTT. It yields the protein CASSPPTGLLSTDTQYF. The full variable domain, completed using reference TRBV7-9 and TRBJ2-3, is DTGVSQNPRHKITKRGQNVTFRCDPISEHNRLYWYRQTLGQGPEFLTYFQNEAQLEKSRLLSDRFSAERPKGSFSTLEIQRTEQGDSAMYLCASSPPTGLLSTDTQYFGPGTRLTVL.

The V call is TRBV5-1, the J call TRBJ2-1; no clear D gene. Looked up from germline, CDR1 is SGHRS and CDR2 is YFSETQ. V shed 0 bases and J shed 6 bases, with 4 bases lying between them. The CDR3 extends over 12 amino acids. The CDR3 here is CASSLAVNEQFF. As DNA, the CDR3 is TGCGCCAGCAGCTTGGCCGTCAATGAGCAGTTCTTC.